A selection of T cell receptor beta chains follows, all from one sample in a study of T-cell memory formation after mild COVID-19. TCRdb ran MiXCR on the 5' RACE reads and lists one entry per CDR3 protein. This repertoire shows about 410,000 distinct CDR3 sequences, 15% to 20% found once; its top ten account for about 22%. The source material was PBMCs or a T cell subset sorted from them (not recorded which). The origin of the receptors is a man between 18 and 35 years old who had mild COVID-19 (a few samples of this study predate the infection). Cell type and time point are not known. Each CDR3 is given with its conserved first and last residue. The D gene is left open where the match is weak. Part of the rows lack a size; the others show once, few, many or a class for expanded clones.

NA TRBJ1-2 few TRBV10-3 CAISEEGNYGYTF TGTGCCATCAGTGAGGAGGGAAACTATGGCTACACCTTC
NA TRBJ2-5 NA TRBV29-1 CSVEGREETQYF TGCAGCGTTGAAGGCAGGGAAGAGACCCAGTACTTC
NA TRBJ2-1 few TRBV12-3/TRBV12-4 CASSREYSSYNEQFF TGTGCCAGCAGTCGAGAATATAGCTCCTACAATGAGCAGTTCTTC
TRBD1 TRBJ1-1 NA TRBV7-2 CASSIDRVGTEAFF TGTGCCAGCAGCATCGACAGGGTTGGGACTGAAGCTTTCTTT
NA TRBJ1-1 few TRBV18 CASSPNSRNRDTEAFF TGTGCCAGCTCCCCAAACTCAAGAAACAGGGACACTGAAGCTTTCTTT
TRBD1 TRBJ2-4 few TRBV6-5 CASRPGQGVWDIQYF TGTGCCAGCAGGCCGGGACAGGGAGTTTGGGATATTCAGTACTTC
NA TRBJ2-2 NA TRBV7-3 CASSLWGEGGELTGELFF TGTGCCAGCAGCTTATGGGGGGAAGGTGGAGAGTTGACCGGGGAGCTGTTTTTT
NA TRBJ2-5 few TRBV4-3 CASSQNKGGPGETQYF TGCGCCAGCAGCCAAAATAAGGGGGGACCCGGAGAGACCCAGTACTTC
NA TRBJ1-1 few TRBV4-3 CASSQGISRVWSAFF TGCGCCAGCAGCCAAGGGATATCCAGGGTATGGTCAGCTTTCTTT
TRBD2 TRBJ2-3 NA TRBV9 CASRGSRGDTDTQYF TGTGCCAGCAGGGGGTCGCGGGGGGACACAGATACGCAGTATTTT
NA TRBJ2-5 NA TRBV3-1 CASSLRTLQETQYF TGTGCCAGCAGCCTTCGGACACTTCAAGAGACCCAGTACTTC
TRBD1 TRBJ1-5 NA TRBV7-9 CASSLVKDRSYQPQHF TGTGCCAGCAGCTTAGTCAAGGACAGGTCCTATCAGCCCCAGCATTTT
NA TRBJ1-1 few TRBV5-1 CASGERQGSTEAFF TGCGCCAGCGGCGAGCGCCAGGGTAGCACTGAAGCTTTCTTT
NA TRBJ2-3 many TRBV7-8 CASSPRGVSTDTQYF TGTGCCAGCAGCCCCCGCGGGGTTAGCACAGATACGCAGTATTTT
NA TRBJ1-5 few TRBV7-9 CASSAGGPASNQPQHF TGTGCCAGCAGCGCCGGGGGGCCAGCAAGCAATCAGCCCCAGCATTTT
NA TRBJ2-3 NA TRBV5-5 CASSLFGGGGADTQYF TGTGCCAGCAGCTTGTTTGGAGGGGGCGGAGCAGATACGCAGTATTTT
NA TRBJ1-2 NA TRBV7-9 CASSTPGPSNYGYTF TGTGCCAGCAGCACCCCGGGTCCTAGTAACTATGGCTACACCTTC
NA TRBJ2-6 few TRBV2 CASSLDRIGANVLTF TGTGCCAGCAGTCTCGACAGGATTGGGGCCAACGTCCTGACTTTC
TRBD1 TRBJ1-6 NA TRBV5-6 CASSGTGHSPLNF TGTGCCAGCAGCGGGACAGGGCATTCACCCCTCAACTTT
TRBD1 TRBJ1-2 NA TRBV3-1 CASSQGTGSSAGYTF TGTGCCAGCAGCCAAGGGACAGGGTCATCGGCGGGCTACACCTTC
NA TRBJ2-5 NA TRBV5-4 CASSWAVEETQYF TGTGCCAGCAGCTGGGCCGTTGAGGAGACCCAGTACTTC
NA TRBJ2-5 NA TRBV9 CASSVESGMGETQYF TGTGCCAGCAGCGTAGAGTCGGGGATGGGAGAGACCCAGTACTTC
TRBD1 TRBJ2-2 once TRBV7-9 CASSWRDRSYTGELFF TGTGCCAGCAGCTGGAGGGACAGGAGTTACACCGGGGAGCTGTTTTTT
TRBD2 TRBJ2-3 few TRBV20-1 CSASAGAGDASSTDTQYF TGCAGTGCTAGTGCGGGAGCGGGGGACGCTTCTAGCACAGATACGCAGTATTTT
NA TRBJ1-3 few TRBV6-5 CASSQGQLSGNTIYF TGTGCCAGCAGTCAGGGACAACTCTCTGGAAACACCATATATTTT
NA TRBJ2-1 NA TRBV12-3/TRBV12-4 CASSFREDRTLRNEQFF TGTGCCAGCAGTTTTCGGGAAGACCGAACTCTGCGCAATGAGCAGTTCTTC
NA TRBJ2-6 few TRBV10-3 CAISGTAGLGANVLTF TGTGCCATCAGTGGGACAGCGGGGCTTGGGGCCAACGTCCTGACTTTC
NA TRBJ2-7 few TRBV4-1 CASSDRGYEQYF TGCGCCAGCAGCGATAGGGGTTACGAGCAGTACTTC
TRBD2 TRBJ2-1 few TRBV9 CASSVGTSGYNEQFF TGTGCCAGCAGCGTAGGGACTAGCGGGTACAATGAGCAGTTCTTC